Below, 8 T cell receptor beta chains from the same sample are listed, as sequenced in a study of blood T cell repertoires in COVID-19. TCRdb keeps only in-frame clones here, not all; method: immunoSEQ multiplex PCR. The sample records tens of thousands of clones, roughly 84% being singletons. The sequenced material came from peripheral blood. These receptors came from a man in his 70s with acute or convalescent COVID-19.

The chain combines TRBV15 with TRBJ2-1; 9 nucleotides align to TRBD1. CDR1 LNHNV and CDR2 YYDKDF come from the germline V gene (reference sequence). The V and J ends lost 5 bases and 2 bases, in that order; junction bases with no gene match: 4. This CDR3 is 15 amino acids long. CDR3 coding DNA: TGTGCCACCAGCGGGGACAGGGATACCTACAATGAGCAGTTCTTC. Amino acid sequence: CATSGDRDTYNEQFF.

V and J are TRBV2 and TRBJ2-1; a weak D match, TRBD2 (7 bases). This CDR3 contains 15 residues. Per the germline V gene, CDR1 is SNHLY and CDR2 is FYNNEI. Deletions cut 2 bases from V and 4 bases from J, with 12 bases between. The CDR3 is CASSERGAGYNEQFF. Written as DNA, the CDR3 is TGTGCCAGCAGTGAACGGGGGGCGGGGTACAATGAGCAGTTCTTC.

The chain recombines TRBV6-6 with TRBJ1-2; 9 bases match TRBD1. This CDR3 region has 15 residues. Germline V gene lookup returns CDR1 MNHNY and CDR2 SVGAGI (reference sequence). Trimming cost V 1 base and J 4 bases; bases outside gene matches: 4. The CDR3 nucleotides read TGTGCCAGCAGTTACTTCCGGGACAGGGTCTATGGCTACACCTTC. This sequence encodes CASSYFRDRVYGYTF.

CDR3 in DNA: TGTGCCAGCAGCAACAGGGGGCTAGGAAACACCATATATTTT. It specifies CASSNRGLGNTIYF. The chain joins TRBV5-4 to TRBJ1-3, with TRBD1 matching over 9 bases. Germline V gene sequence: CDR1 SGHNT, CDR2 YYREEE (reference sequence). CDR3 length equals 14 residues. V lost 4 bases and J lost 4; bases outside the gene matches: 3.

The CDR3 coding sequence is TGTGCCAGCAGTTCTGACAGGCTGAATTCACCCCTCCACTTT. Protein: CASSSDRLNSPLHF. This rearrangement joins TRBV6-5 to TRBJ1-6; possibly TRBD1 for D (6 bases). In germline, CDR1 is MNHEY, CDR2 SVGAGI. The CDR3 sequence is 14 residues long. V dropped 4 bases and J dropped 7 bases, with 11 bases sitting between them.

J is TRBJ1-4 and V is TRBV6-1, with 7 bases identical to TRBD1. The CDR3 runs 17 residues. The J segment lost 3 bases and the V segment lost 3 bases, leaving 10 bases of the junction unmatched. From germline, CDR1 is MNHNS and CDR2 SASEGT. CDR3 nucleotides: TGTGCCAGCAGTGATGAGGGGGCGGGTCGGGCTAATGAAAAACTGTTTTTT. Its protein is CASSDEGAGRANEKLFF.

V usage is TRBV7-8 and J usage is TRBJ2-7, with D possibly being TRBD1 (5 bases). The CDR3 is 14 amino acids. The V end was cut by 5 bases, the J end by 6 bases, with 17 bases between. The germline V gene encodes CDR1 SGHVS and CDR2 FQNEAQ. The chain's CDR3 is CASSTQVQLREQYF. The CDR3 DNA sequence: TGTGCCAGCAGCACACAGGTTCAACTACGCGAGCAGTACTTC.

For the CDR3, the DNA is TGTGCCAGCAGTTATGGGACAGGGCATGGCTACACCTTC. Encoded protein: CASSYGTGHGYTF. V and J are TRBV7-2 and TRBJ1-2; 9 bases line up with TRBD1. V shed 6 bases, J shed 6 bases, and the junction held 5 bases outside the gene matches. The CDR3 contains 13 residues. The germline V gene has CDR1 SGHTA and CDR2 FQGNSA.